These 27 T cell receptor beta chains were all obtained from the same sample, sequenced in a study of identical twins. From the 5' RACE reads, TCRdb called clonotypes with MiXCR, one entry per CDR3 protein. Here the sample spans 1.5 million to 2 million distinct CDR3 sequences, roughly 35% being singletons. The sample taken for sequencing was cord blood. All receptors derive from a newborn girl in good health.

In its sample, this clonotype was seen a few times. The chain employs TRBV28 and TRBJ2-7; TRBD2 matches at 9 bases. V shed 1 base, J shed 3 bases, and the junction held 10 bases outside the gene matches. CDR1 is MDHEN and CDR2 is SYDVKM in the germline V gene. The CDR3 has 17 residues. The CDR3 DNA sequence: TGTGCCAGCAGTTTATTAGCCCCCCTAGCGGGGAACTACGAGCAGTACTTC. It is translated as CASSLLAPLAGNYEQYF.

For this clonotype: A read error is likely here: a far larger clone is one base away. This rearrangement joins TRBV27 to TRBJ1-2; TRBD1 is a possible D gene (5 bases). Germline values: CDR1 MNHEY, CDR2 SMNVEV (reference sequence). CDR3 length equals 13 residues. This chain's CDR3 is CAGSLKGNYGYTF. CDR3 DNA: TGTGCCGGCAGTTTAAAGGGGAACTATGGCTACACCTTC.

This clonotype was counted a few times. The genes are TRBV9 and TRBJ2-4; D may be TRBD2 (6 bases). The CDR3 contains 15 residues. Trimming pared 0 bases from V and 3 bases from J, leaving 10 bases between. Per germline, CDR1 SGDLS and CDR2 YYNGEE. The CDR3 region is CASSVGRGDKNIQYF. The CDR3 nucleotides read TGTGCCAGCAGCGTAGGGAGGGGAGACAAAAACATTCAGTACTTC.

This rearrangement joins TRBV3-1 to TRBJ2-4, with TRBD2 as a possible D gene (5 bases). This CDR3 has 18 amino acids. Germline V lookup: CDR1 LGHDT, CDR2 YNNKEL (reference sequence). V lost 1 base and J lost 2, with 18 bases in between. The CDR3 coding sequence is TGTGCCAGCAGCCAAGGAAGAATACGGGGTTGGACCAAAAACATTCAGTACTTC. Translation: CASSQGRIRGWTKNIQYF.

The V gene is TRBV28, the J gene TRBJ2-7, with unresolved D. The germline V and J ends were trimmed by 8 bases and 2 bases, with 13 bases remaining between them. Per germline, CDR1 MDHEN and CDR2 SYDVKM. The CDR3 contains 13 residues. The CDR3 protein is CASSRPVAYEQYF. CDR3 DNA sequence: TGTGCCAGCTCCCGGCCGGTCGCCTACGAGCAGTACTTC.

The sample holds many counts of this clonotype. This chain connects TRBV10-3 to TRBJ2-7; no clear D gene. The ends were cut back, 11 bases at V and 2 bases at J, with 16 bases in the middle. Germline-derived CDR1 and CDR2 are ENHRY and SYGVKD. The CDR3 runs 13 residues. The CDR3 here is CALRTCCPYEQYF. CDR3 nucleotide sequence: TGTGCCCTCCGGACCTGCTGTCCCTACGAGCAGTACTTC.

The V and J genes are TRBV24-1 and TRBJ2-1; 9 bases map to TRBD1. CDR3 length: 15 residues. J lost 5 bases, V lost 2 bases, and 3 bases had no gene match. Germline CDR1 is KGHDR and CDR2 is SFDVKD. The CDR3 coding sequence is TGTGCCACCAGTGATTCGGGACAGGGTCACAATGAGCAGTTCTTC. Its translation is CATSDSGQGHNEQFF.

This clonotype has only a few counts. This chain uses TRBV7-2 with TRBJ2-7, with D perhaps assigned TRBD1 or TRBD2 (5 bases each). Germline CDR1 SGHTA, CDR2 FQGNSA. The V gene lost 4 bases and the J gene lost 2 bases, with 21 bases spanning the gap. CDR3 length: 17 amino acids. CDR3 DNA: TGTGCCAGCAGCTCCCATACCACCGGGACGAAGCCCTACGAGCAGTACTTC. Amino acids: CASSSHTTGTKPYEQYF.

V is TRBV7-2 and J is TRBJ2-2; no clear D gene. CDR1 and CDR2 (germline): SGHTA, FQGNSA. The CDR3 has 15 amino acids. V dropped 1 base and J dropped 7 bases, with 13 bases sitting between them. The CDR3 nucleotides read TGTGCCAGCAGCTTAGTGGAGAGGATCAGCGGGGAGCTGTTTTTT. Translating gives CASSLVERISGELFF.

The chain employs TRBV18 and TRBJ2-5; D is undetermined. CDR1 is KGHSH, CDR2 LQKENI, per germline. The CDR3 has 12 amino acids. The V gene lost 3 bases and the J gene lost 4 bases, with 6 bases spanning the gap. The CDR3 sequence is CASSPRTETQYF. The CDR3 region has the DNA TGTGCCAGCTCACCCCGGACAGAGACCCAGTACTTC. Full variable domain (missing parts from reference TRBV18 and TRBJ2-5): NAGVMQNPRHLVRRRGQEARLRCSPMKGHSHVYWYRQLPEEGLKFMVYLQKENIIDESGMPKERFSAEFPKEGPSILRIQQVVRGDSAAYFCASSPRTETQYFGPGTRLLVL.

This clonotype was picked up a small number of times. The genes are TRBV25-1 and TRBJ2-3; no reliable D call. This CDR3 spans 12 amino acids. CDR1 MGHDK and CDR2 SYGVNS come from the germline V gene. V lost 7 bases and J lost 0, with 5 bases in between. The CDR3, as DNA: TGTGCCAGCACTGAGAGCACAGATACGCAGTATTTT. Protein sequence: CASTESTDTQYF.

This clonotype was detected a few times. The CDR3 loop reads CASSLAGVGSPLHF. CDR3 DNA: TGTGCCAGCAGCTTAGCAGGGGTTGGGTCACCCCTCCACTTT. The chain links TRBV11-2 to TRBJ1-6; a weak D match, TRBD1 (6 bases). Germline CDR1 SGHAT, CDR2 FQNNGV. This CDR3 has 14 residues. V shed 1 base and J shed 10 bases, with 11 bases lying between them.

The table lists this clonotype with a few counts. CDR3 loop: CASTYGDRNTEAFF. DNA of the CDR3: TGTGCCAGCACCTATGGGGACAGGAACACTGAAGCTTTCTTT. The chain has TRBV7-9 and TRBJ1-1; 7 bases fit TRBD1. V was clipped by 7 bases and J by 1 base; unmatched bases: 6. The germline V gene encodes CDR1 SEHNR and CDR2 FQNEAQ (reference sequence). The length of the CDR3 is 14 residues.

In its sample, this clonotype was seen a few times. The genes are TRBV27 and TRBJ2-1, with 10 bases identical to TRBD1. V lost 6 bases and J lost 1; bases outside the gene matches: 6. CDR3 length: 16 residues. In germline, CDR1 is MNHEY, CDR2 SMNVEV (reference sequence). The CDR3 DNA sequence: TGTGCCAGCAGCAGGGTGGACAGGGGGTCCTACAATGAGCAGTTCTTC. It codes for CASSRVDRGSYNEQFF.

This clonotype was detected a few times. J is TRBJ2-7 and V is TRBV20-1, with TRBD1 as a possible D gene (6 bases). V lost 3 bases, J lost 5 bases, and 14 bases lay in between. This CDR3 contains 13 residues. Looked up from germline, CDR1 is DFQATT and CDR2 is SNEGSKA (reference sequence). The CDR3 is CSASRLRGHEQYF. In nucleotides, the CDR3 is TGCAGTGCTAGTCGGCTCAGGGGTCACGAGCAGTACTTC.

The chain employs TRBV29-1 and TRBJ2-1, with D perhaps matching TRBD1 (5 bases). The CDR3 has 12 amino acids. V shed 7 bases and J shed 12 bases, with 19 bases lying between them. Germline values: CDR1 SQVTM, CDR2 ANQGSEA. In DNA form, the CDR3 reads TGCAGCGGCTTACGGGTCACAGGTGTGCAGTTCTTC. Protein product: CSGLRVTGVQFF.

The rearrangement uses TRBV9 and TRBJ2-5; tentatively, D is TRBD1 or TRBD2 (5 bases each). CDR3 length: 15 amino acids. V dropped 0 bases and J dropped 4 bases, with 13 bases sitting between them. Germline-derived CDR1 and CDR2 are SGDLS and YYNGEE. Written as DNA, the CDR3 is TGTGCCAGCAGCGTAGGAAGTAGGGACCGAGAGACCCAGTACTTC. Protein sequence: CASSVGSRDRETQYF.

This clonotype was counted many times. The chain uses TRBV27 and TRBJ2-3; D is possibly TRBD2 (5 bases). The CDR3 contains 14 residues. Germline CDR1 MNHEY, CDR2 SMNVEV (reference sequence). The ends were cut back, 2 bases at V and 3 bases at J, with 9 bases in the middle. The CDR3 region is CASSLEGVTDTQYF. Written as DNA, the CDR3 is TGTGCCAGCAGTTTAGAGGGAGTAACAGATACGCAGTATTTT.

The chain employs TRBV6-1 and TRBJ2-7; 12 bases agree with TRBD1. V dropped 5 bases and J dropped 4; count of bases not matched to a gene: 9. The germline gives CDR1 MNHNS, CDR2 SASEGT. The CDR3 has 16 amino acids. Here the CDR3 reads CASSITGTGGKYEQYF. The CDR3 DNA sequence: TGTGCCAGCAGTATTACCGGGACAGGGGGCAAATACGAGCAGTACTTC.

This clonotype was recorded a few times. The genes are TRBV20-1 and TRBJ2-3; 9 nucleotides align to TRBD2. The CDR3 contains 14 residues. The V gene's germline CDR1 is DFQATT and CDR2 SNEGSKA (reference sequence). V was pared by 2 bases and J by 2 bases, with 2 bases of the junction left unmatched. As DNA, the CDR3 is TGCAGTGCTAGAATAGCGGGGGACACAGATACGCAGTATTTT. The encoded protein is CSARIAGDTDTQYF.

The DNA for the CDR3 is TGCGCCAGCAGCCAAGCCGCATTGGGACTTTCTAGCACAGATACGCAGTATTTT. Translated, it gives CASSQAALGLSSTDTQYF. The J gene is TRBJ2-3, the V gene TRBV4-1, with a weak D call TRBD2 (6 bases). V was shortened by 1 base and J by 0 bases, with 17 bases between the two germline ends. Per the germline V gene, CDR1 is MGHRA and CDR2 is YSYEKL. CDR3 size: 18 residues.

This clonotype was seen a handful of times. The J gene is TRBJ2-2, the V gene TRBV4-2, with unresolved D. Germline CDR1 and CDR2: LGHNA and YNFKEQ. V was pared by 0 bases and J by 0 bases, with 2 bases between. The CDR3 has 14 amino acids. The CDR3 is CASSQDANTGELFF. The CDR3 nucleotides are TGTGCCAGCAGCCAAGACGCGAACACCGGGGAGCTGTTTTTT.

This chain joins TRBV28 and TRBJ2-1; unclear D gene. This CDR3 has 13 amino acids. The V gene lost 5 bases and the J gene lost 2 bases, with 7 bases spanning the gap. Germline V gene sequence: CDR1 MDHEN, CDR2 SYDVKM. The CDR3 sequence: CASSMSPYNEQFF. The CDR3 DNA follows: TGTGCCAGCAGTATGTCCCCCTACAATGAGCAGTTCTTC.

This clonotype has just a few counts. CDR3 nucleotides: TGTGCCACCAGTGCTCTCTGGACAGATACGCAGTATTTT. Translated, it gives CATSALWTDTQYF. V and J are TRBV24-1 and TRBJ2-3, with D unresolved. The CDR3 extends over 13 amino acids. Between the trimmed V and J ends, which lost 5 bases and 3 bases, there was a span of 8 bases. Germline V gene sequence: CDR1 KGHDR, CDR2 SFDVKD.

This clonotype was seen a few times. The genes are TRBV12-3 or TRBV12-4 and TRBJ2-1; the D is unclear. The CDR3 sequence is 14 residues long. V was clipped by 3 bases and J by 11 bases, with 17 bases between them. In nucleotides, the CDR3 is TGTGCCAGCAGTTTCTCCTCAGTGGGCCCAAAGCAGTTCTTC. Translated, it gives CASSFSSVGPKQFF.

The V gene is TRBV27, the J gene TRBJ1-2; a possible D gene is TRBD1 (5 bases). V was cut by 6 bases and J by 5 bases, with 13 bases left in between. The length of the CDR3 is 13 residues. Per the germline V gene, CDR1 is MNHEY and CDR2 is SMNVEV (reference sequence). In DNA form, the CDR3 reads TGTGCCAGCAGACGGGACGGGGTATATGGCTACACCTTC. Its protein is CASRRDGVYGYTF.

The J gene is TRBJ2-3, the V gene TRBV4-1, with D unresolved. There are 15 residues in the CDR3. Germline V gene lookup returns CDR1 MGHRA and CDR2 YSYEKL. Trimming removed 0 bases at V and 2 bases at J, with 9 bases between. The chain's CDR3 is CASSQEPAPTDTQYF. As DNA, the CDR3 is TGCGCCAGCAGCCAAGAACCAGCGCCCACAGATACGCAGTATTTT.